The rows below give T cell receptor beta chains drawn from one sample of a study of cytomegalovirus exposure and HLA in healthy donors. Clones were sequenced by immunoSEQ multiplex PCR, and TCRdb holds only the in-frame ones, with some missing. The sample includes about 150,000 clones, 82% of them seen just once. Input material: PBMCs. These receptors were collected from a woman between 45 and 65 years old in good health and CMV-seropositive. Each CDR3 is given with its conserved first and last residue. Each record gives: J gene, V gene, D gene, clone size, CDR3 DNA, CDR3 protein. The D gene is left open where the match is weak. Only some rows state a clone size, as once, few, many or a class for expanded clones.

TRBJ2-3	TRBV7-9	TRBD2	-	TGTGCCAGCAGCCCCCGGACTAGCGGGGGGTCAGATACGCAGTATTTT	CASSPRTSGGSDTQYF
TRBJ1-2	TRBV11-2	TRBD1	-	TGTGCCAGCAGCTTATGGGGACAGAACTATGGCTACACCTTC	CASSLWGQNYGYTF
TRBJ2-2	TRBV11-2	-	-	TGTGCCAGCAGCACACGCCCAACGGGGAGTACCGGGGAGCTGTTTTTT	CASSTRPTGSTGELFF
TRBJ2-7	TRBV2	TRBD2	-	TGTGCCTTGTTGAGGGGCGGGGGGTCGACCTACGAGCAGTACTTC	CALLRGGGSTYEQYF
TRBJ1-2	TRBV29-1	-	-	TGCAGCGTCAAAACAACGGGGTATGGCTACACCTTC	CSVKTTGYGYTF
TRBJ2-7	TRBV5-1	TRBD2	-	TGCGCCAGCACCATTGCCACTAGCGGGGGGACCTACGAGCAGTACTTC	CASTIATSGGTYEQYF
TRBJ1-2	TRBV4-3	-	-	TGCGCCAGCAGCCAAGAGGCCCTGGGGGCCCGCTATGGCTACACCTTC	CASSQEALGARYGYTF
TRBJ2-7	TRBV13	TRBD1	-	TGTGCCAGCAGCTTCGGGACAGGGGGCGCCGAGCAGTACTTC	CASSFGTGGAEQYF
TRBJ2-7	TRBV9	TRBD1	-	TGTGCCAGCAGCGTAGGCCTCGGGACCGGGACAGTGAACTACGAGCAGTACTTC	CASSVGLGTGTVNYEQYF
TRBJ2-3	TRBV27	TRBD2	-	TGTGCCAGCAGCCCCAGAGCGGGGGCCATCCTGGGGTCAGAGTATTTT	CASSPRAGAILGSEYF
TRBJ2-1	TRBV5-1	-	-	TGCGCCAGCAGCTTGGTAGCTGATGAGCAGTTCTTC	CASSLVADEQFF
TRBJ1-2	TRBV7-9	-	-	TGTGCCAGCAGCTCAGGGGAAAACTATGGCTACACCTTC	CASSSGENYGYTF
TRBJ1-1	TRBV4-1	-	-	TGCGCCAGCAGCCAAGGTTGGGGGGACACTGAAGCTTTCTTT	CASSQGWGDTEAFF
TRBJ2-3	TRBV4-2	TRBD2	-	TGTGCCAGCAGCCAACGCGGGGGTGAGACAGATACGCAGTATTTT	CASSQRGGETDTQYF
TRBJ2-1	TRBV19	-	few	TGTGCCAGTAGTATAGGGTTCGACGGGTACAATGAGCAGTTCTTC	CASSIGFDGYNEQFF
TRBJ2-3	TRBV7-9	TRBD2	-	TGTGCCAGCACCGGGGGGGCAGATACGCAGTATTTT	CASTGGADTQYF
TRBJ1-5	TRBV14	TRBD1	few	TGTGCCAGCAGCCATCCCGGACAGGGGCTAAATCAGCCCCAGCATTTT	CASSHPGQGLNQPQHF
TRBJ2-7	TRBV15	-	-	TGTGCCACCAGCAGAGGCGACAGGTTCCTAAGGGGAGAGCAGTACTTC	CATSRGDRFLRGEQYF
TRBJ1-2	TRBV9	-	once	TGTGCCAGCAGCGTAGCGAACAGTCCTGGGGGCTACACCTTC	CASSVANSPGGYTF
TRBJ1-4	TRBV5-1	TRBD1	-	TGCGCCAGCAGCCGACAGGGGGGAACGACTAATGAAAAACTGTTTTTT	CASSRQGGTTNEKLFF
TRBJ2-2	TRBV30	TRBD1	-	TGTGCCTGGAGTGCCGGACAGGGGCGGACCGGGGAGCTGTTTTTT	CAWSAGQGRTGELFF
TRBJ2-7	TRBV13	-	-	TGTGCCAGCAGCTTGTCGGGGTACGAGCAGTACTTC	CASSLSGYEQYF
TRBJ1-4	TRBV2	-	-	TGTGCCAGCAGTGAAGGTGTCAGGATGGGTGCTAATGAAAAACTGTTTTTT	CASSEGVRMGANEKLFF
TRBJ1-2	TRBV10-2	-	-	TGCGCCAGCAGTGAGTTCAGGGACAATGGCTACACCTTC	CASSEFRDNGYTF
TRBJ2-5	TRBV7-9	TRBD1	-	TGTGCCAGCAGCATTGGGACAGTGATTGAGACCCAGTACTTC	CASSIGTVIETQYF
TRBJ2-3	TRBV10-1	TRBD1	-	TGCGCCAGCGCAGGGGGCCGGACAGATACGCAGTATTTT	CASAGGRTDTQYF
TRBJ1-3	TRBV9	-	-	TGTGCCAGCAGCGCCCGATCTAGCCTGGGCCCTGGAAACACCATATATTTT	CASSARSSLGPGNTIYF
TRBJ2-1	TRBV30	-	once	TGTGCCTGGAGTAGGGGGATTCGGTCCTACAATGAGCAGTTCTTC	CAWSRGIRSYNEQFF
TRBJ2-5	TRBV30	-	-	TGTGCCTGGAGTTCAGGGCTCGGGCAAGAGACCCAGTACTTC	CAWSSGLGQETQYF
TRBJ2-1	TRBV6-6	TRBD1	-	TGTGCCAGCAGTTTGCAACAGGGGGCATCGTACAATGAGCAGTTCTTC	CASSLQQGASYNEQFF
TRBJ2-1	TRBV5-1	-	-	TGCGCCAGCAGCTTGGAGCGGCCCGACAATGAGCAGTTCTTC	CASSLERPDNEQFF
TRBJ1-5	TRBV27	TRBD1	-	TGTGCCAGCAGTTCAGGGGGAAGCAATCAGCCCCAGCATTTT	CASSSGGSNQPQHF
TRBJ2-7	TRBV7-9	-	-	TGTTCCAGCAGCTTTCAGGGATACGAGCAGTACTTC	CSSSFQGYEQYF
TRBJ1-4	TRBV4-1	TRBD1	-	TGCGCCAGCAGACAGGGGAAGGGGGAAAAACTGTTTTTT	CASRQGKGEKLFF
TRBJ2-1	TRBV13	-	-	TGTGCCAGCAGCTCGTACTCGCGGAGGACCTACAATGAGCAGTTCTTC	CASSSYSRRTYNEQFF
TRBJ1-2	TRBV4-1	-	-	TGCGCCAGCAGCCAGGCCGCGGGTTATGGCTACACCTTC	CASSQAAGYGYTF
TRBJ2-1	TRBV7-9	TRBD1	-	TGTGCCAGCAGTTTCGACAGGGGTTCCCACAATGAGCAGTTCTTC	CASSFDRGSHNEQFF
TRBJ2-7	TRBV5-1	TRBD1	-	TGCGCCAGCAGCCCGGACAGGGGGTGGTCTTTCAGGACCTACGAGCAGTACTTC	CASSPDRGWSFRTYEQYF
TRBJ1-5	TRBV28	TRBD1	-	TGTGCCAGCAGCTACGGGGGGGGGACAGGGTTCAATCAGCCCCAGCATTTT	CASSYGGGTGFNQPQHF